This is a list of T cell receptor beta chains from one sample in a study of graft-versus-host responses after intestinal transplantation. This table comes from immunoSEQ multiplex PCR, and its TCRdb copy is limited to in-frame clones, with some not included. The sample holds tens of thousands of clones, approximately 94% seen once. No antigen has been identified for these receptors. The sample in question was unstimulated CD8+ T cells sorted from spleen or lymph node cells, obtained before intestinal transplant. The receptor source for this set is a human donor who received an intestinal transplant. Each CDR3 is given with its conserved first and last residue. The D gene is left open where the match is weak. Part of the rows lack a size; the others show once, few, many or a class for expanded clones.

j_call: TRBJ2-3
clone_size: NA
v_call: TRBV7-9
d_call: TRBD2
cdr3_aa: CASSTRTSGGEGTQYF
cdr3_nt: TGTGCCAGCAGCACCCGGACTAGCGGGGGTGAGGGTACGCAGTATTTT

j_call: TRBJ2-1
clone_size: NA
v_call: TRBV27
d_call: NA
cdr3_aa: CASSPHDLETYNEQFF
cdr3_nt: TGTGCCAGCAGTCCCCACGACTTGGAAACCTACAATGAGCAGTTCTTC

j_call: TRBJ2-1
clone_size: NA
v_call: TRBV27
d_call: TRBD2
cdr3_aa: CASSQGLAGGMDEQFF
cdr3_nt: TGTGCCAGCAGTCAAGGACTAGCGGGGGGAATGGATGAGCAGTTCTTC

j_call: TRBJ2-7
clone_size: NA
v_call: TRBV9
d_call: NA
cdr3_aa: CASSVGQKGEQYF
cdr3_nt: TGTGCCAGCAGCGTAGGACAGAAGGGCGAGCAGTACTTC

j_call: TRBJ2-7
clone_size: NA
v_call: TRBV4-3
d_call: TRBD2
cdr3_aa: CASSLTSGVHEQYF
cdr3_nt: TGCGCCAGCAGCCTGACGAGCGGGGTCCACGAGCAGTACTTC

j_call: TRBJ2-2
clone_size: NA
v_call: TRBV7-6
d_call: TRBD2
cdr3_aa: CASSLLAGVNTGELFF
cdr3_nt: TGTGCCAGCAGCTTATTGGCGGGGGTGAACACCGGGGAGCTGTTTTTT

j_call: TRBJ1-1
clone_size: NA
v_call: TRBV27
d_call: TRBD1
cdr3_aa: CASSPTGTGGVNTEAFF
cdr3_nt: TGTGCCAGCAGTCCAACCGGGACAGGGGGTGTGAACACTGAAGCTTTCTTT

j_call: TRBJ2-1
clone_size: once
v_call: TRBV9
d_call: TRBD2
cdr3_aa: CASSVSGGIVNNEQFF
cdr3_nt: TGTGCCAGCAGCGTATCGGGGGGAATTGTAAACAATGAGCAGTTCTTC

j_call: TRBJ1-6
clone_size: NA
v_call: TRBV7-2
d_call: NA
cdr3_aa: CASSLAMGLRSPLHF
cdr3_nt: TGTGCCAGCAGCTTAGCGATGGGGCTCAGATCACCCCTCCACTTT

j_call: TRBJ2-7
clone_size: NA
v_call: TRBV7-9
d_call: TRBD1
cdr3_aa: CASRSGDSSYEQYF
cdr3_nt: TGTGCCAGCAGATCCGGGGACAGCTCCTACGAGCAGTACTTC

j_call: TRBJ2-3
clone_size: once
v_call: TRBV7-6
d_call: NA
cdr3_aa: CASSSDITNTDTQYF
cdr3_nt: TGTGCCAGCAGCTCGGACATAACCAACACAGATACGCAGTATTTT

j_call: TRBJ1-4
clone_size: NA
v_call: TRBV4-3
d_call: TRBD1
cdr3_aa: CASRGDRATNEKLFF
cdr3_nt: TGCGCCAGCAGAGGGGACAGGGCAACTAATGAAAAACTGTTTTTT

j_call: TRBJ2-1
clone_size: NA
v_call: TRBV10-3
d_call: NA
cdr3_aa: CAISGRGVEEQFF
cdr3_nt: TGTGCCATCAGTGGCAGGGGAGTGGAGGAGCAGTTCTTC

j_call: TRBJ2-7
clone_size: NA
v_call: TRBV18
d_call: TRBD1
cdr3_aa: CASSAWDRGPYEQYF
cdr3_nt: TGTGCCAGCTCAGCGTGGGACAGGGGGCCCTACGAGCAGTACTTC

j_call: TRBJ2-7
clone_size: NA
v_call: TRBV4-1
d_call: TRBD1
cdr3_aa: CASSSRTGKNYEQYF
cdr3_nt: TGCGCCAGCAGCTCCCGGACAGGAAAAAACTACGAGCAGTACTTC

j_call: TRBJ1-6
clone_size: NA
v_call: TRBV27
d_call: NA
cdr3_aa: CASTFSRGSNSPLHF
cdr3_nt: TGTGCCAGCACCTTCTCGAGGGGGAGTAATTCACCCCTCCACTTT

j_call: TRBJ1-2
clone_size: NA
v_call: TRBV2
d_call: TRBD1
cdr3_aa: CASRETGQVDPNYGYTF
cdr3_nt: TGTGCCAGCAGGGAGACGGGACAGGTGGATCCTAACTATGGCTACACCTTC

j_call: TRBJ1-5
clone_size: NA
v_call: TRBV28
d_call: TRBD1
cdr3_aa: CASTTLPGQGAYQPQHF
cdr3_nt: TGTGCCAGCACTACCCTTCCGGGACAGGGGGCATATCAGCCCCAGCATTTT

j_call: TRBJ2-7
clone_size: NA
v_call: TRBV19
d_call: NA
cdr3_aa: CASSPGNSVDEQYF
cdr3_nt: TGTGCCAGTAGTCCAGGAAACAGTGTCGACGAGCAGTACTTC

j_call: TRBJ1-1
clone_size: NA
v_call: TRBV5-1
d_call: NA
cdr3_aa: CASSPESSGEAFF
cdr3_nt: TGCGCCAGCAGCCCAGAAAGTAGCGGCGAAGCTTTCTTT

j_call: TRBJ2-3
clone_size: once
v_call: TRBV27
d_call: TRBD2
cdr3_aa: CASSLGTSGTDTQYF
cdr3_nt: TGTGCCAGCAGTTTAGGGACTAGCGGCACAGATACGCAGTATTTT

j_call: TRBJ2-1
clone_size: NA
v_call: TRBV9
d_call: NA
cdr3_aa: CASSVTGNSYNEQFF
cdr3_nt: TGTGCCAGCAGCGTAACAGGAAACTCCTACAATGAGCAGTTCTTC

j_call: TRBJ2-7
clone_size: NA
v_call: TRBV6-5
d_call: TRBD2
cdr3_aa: CASRPSGGGYEQYF
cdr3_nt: TGTGCCAGCAGACCGTCGGGGGGGGGTTACGAGCAGTACTTC

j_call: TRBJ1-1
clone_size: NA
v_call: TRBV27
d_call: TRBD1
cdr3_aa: CASSPRQGKGTEAFF
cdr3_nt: TGTGCCAGCAGTCCAAGACAGGGGAAGGGCACTGAAGCTTTCTTT

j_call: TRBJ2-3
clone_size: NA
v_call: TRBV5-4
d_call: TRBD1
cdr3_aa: CASSYGTAEGDTQYF
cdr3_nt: TGTGCCAGCAGCTACGGGACAGCCGAGGGTGATACGCAGTATTTT

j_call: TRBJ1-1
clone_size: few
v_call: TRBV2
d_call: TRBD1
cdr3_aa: CARIVGQPGQGWKTEAFF
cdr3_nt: TGTGCCAGGATAGTAGGTCAGCCGGGACAGGGATGGAAGACTGAAGCTTTCTTT

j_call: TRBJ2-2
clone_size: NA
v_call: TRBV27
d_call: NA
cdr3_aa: CASSLSTEYGELFF
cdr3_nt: TGTGCCAGCAGTTTATCGACAGAATACGGGGAGCTGTTTTTT

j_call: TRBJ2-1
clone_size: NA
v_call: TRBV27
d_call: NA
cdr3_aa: CASRLTSSPHNEQFF
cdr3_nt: TGTGCCAGCAGACTCACTAGTTCTCCCCACAATGAGCAGTTCTTC

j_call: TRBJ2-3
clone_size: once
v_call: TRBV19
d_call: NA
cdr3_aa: CASSITVTSTDTQYF
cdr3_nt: TGTGCCAGTAGTATAACCGTTACTAGCACAGATACGCAGTATTTT